This section outlines one T cell receptor beta chain sequence together with its context. Naive CD8 isolation took CD45RO-negative cells positively selected for CCR7 and excluded terminally differentiated effector memory CD45RA+ cells. In the sorted-subset replicate PCRs, around 220 ng DNA, 25,000 to 35,000 T cell genomes, was used. TCRdb keeps only in-frame clones here, not all; method: immunoSEQ multiplex PCR. The top ten hold around 1.8% of the sample, which has about 1.9 million clones, over 85% seen once. The entry originates in a study of shared clonotypes between healthy human individuals. For the study at large: The plates for each donor numbered three CD4 naive, three CD4 memory, two CD8 naive and one CD8 memory.

CDR1 and CDR2 from the germline V gene are KGHSH and LQKENI. J was trimmed by 5 bases and V by 2 bases; bases with no gene match: 10. The CDR3 is 16 residues long. V gene TRBV18 combines with J gene TRBJ2-7; TRBD1 agrees at 9 bases. The sample taken for sequencing was naive CD8+ T cells from PBMCs. This TCR was sampled from a man between 18 and 29 years old in good health. Some clones in this sample may be carry-over from other donors' samples. CDR3 DNA sequence: TGTGCCAGCTCACCAAGGGACAGGGTTGAAAGAAACGAGCAGTACTTC. It codes for CASSPRDRVERNEQYF.